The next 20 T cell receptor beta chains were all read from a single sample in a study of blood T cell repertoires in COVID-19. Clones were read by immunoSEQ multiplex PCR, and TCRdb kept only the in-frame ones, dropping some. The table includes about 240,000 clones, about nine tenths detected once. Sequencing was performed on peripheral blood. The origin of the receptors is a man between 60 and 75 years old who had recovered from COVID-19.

CDR3 coding DNA: TGTGCCAGCAGCTTAACGCCGGGGGACAATGAAAAACTGTTTTTT. Translating gives CASSLTPGDNEKLFF. The chain uses TRBV7-8 and TRBJ1-4; the D gene is possibly TRBD1 (5 bases). The V end was cut by 2 bases, the J end by 5 bases, with 12 bases between. CDR1 is SGHVS, CDR2 FQNEAQ, per germline. CDR3 length: 15 amino acids.

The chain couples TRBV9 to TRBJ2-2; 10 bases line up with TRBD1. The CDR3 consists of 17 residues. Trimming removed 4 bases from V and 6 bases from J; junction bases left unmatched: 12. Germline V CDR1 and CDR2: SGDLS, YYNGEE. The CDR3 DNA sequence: TGTGCCAGCAGCCCCAGGACAGGGGGAGTTGGGGCCGGGGAGCTGTTTTTT. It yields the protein CASSPRTGGVGAGELFF.

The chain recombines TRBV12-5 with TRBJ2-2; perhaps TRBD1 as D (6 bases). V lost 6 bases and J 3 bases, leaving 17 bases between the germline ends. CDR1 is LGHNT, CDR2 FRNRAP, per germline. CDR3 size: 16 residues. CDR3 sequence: CASGRTGQTYTGELFF. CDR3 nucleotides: TGTGCTAGTGGCCGAACCGGACAGACCTACACCGGGGAGCTGTTTTTT.

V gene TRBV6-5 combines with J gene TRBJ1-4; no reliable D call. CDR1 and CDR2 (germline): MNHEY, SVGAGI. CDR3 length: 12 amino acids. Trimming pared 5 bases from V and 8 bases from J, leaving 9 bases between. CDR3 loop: CASSPLTEKLFF. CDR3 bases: TGTGCCAGCAGTCCTCTCACAGAAAAACTGTTTTTT.

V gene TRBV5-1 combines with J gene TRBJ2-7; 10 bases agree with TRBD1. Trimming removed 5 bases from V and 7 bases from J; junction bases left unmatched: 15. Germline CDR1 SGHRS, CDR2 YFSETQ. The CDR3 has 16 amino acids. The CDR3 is CASRESGTGVTGEQYF. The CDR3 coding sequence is TGCGCCAGCAGGGAATCCGGGACAGGGGTTACGGGTGAGCAGTACTTC.

CDR3 nucleotide sequence: TGTGCCAGCAGCCAAGTTTGGCTAGCGGGGGGCACCCTCCCAGAGCAGTTCTTC. Its translation: CASSQVWLAGGTLPEQFF. The gene calls are TRBV4-2 and TRBJ2-1; 11 positions match TRBD2. The germline V gene encodes CDR1 LGHNA and CDR2 YNFKEQ. J was trimmed by 10 bases and V by 1 base; bases with no gene match: 15. There are 18 residues in the CDR3.

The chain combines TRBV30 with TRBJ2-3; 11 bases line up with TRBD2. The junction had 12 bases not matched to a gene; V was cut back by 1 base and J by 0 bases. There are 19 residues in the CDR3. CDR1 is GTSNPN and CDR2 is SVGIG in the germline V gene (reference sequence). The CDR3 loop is CAWSALLAGVSSSTDTQYF. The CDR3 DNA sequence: TGTGCCTGGAGTGCCTTACTAGCGGGGGTATCTTCTAGCACAGATACGCAGTATTTT.

The CDR3 DNA follows: TGTGCCAGCAGTGAAGTAAGCCCAGCAGGGGGCACAGATACGCAGTATTTT. It codes for CASSEVSPAGGTDTQYF. The V and J genes are TRBV6-1 and TRBJ2-3; a weak D match, TRBD1 (6 bases). CDR1 and CDR2 from the germline V gene are MNHNS and SASEGT. V lost 1 base, J lost 1 base, and 15 bases lay in between. The CDR3 has 17 residues.

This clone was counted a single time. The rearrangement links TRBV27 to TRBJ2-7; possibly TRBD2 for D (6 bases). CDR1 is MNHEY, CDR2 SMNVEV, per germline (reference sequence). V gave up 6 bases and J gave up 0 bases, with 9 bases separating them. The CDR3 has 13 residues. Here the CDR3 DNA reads TGTGCCAGCAGGTCGGGACTCTCCTACGAGCAGTACTTC. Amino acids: CASRSGLSYEQYF.

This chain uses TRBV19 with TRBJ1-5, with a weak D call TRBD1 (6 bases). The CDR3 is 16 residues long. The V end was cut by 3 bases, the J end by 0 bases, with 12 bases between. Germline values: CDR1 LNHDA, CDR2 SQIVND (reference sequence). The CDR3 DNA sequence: TGTGCCAGTAGTATGGAGACAGGCCGTAGCAATCAGCCCCAGCATTTT. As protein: CASSMETGRSNQPQHF.

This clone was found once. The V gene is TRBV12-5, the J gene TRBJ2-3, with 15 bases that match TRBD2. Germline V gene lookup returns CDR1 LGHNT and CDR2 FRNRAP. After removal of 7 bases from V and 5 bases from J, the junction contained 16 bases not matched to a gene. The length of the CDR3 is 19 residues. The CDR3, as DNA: TGTGCTAGTGCCACCCGAGGGGGACTAGCGGGGGGAAATAGAGATACGCAGTATTTT. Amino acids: CASATRGGLAGGNRDTQYF.

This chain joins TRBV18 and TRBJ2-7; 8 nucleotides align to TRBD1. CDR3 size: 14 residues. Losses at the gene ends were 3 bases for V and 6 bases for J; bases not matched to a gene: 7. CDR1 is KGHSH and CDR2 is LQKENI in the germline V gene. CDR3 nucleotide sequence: TGTGCCAGCTCACCCCCAGGGACAGGCCTCGAGCAGTACTTC. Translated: CASSPPGTGLEQYF. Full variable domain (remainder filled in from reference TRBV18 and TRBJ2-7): NAGVMQNPRHLVRRRGQEARLRCSPMKGHSHVYWYRQLPEEGLKFMVYLQKENIIDESGMPKERFSAEFPKEGPSILRIQQVVRGDSAAYFCASSPPGTGLEQYFGPGTRLTVT.

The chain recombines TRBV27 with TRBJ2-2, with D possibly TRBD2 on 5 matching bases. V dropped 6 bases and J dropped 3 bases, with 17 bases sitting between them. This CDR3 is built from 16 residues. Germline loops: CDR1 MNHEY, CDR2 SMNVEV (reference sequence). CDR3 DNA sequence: TGTGCCAGCAGCTTAAGAAGCGGCACTTACACCGGGGAGCTGTTTTTT. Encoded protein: CASSLRSGTYTGELFF.

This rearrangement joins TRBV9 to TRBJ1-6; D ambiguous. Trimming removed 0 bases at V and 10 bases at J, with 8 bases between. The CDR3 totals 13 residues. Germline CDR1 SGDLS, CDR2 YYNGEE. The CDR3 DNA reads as TGTGCCAGCAGCGTAGGGAGTGGCTCACCCCTCCACTTT. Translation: CASSVGSGSPLHF.

This CDR3 is CASGFDSYNEQFF. The CDR3 nucleotides are TGTGCTAGTGGTTTTGACAGCTACAATGAGCAGTTCTTC. The V call is TRBV12-5, the J call TRBJ2-1; weak D call: TRBD1 (5 bases). Germline-derived CDR1 and CDR2 are LGHNT and FRNRAP. With 3 bases removed from V and 3 bases from J, the gap between germline ends came to 6 bases. The CDR3 sequence is 13 residues long.

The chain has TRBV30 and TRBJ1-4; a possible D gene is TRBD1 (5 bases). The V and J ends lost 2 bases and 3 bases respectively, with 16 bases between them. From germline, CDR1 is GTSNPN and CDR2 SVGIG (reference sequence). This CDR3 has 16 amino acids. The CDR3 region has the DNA TGTGCCTGGAGTCGGTTTTTAGGGGCGCCTAATGAAAAACTGTTTTTT. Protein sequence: CAWSRFLGAPNEKLFF.

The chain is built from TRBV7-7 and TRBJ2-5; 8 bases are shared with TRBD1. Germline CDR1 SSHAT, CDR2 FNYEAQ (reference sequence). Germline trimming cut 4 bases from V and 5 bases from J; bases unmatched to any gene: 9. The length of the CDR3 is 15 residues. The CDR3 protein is CASSWDGQGGETQYF. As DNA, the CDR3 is TGTGCCAGCAGCTGGGACGGACAGGGTGGCGAGACCCAGTACTTC.

In DNA form, the CDR3 reads TGTGCCAGCAGCCAACGGGGGGCTCGGGGCAATGAGCAGTTCTTC. Amino acids: CASSQRGARGNEQFF. V usage is TRBV4-2 and J usage is TRBJ2-1, with a weak D call TRBD2 (7 bases). This CDR3 spans 15 amino acids. V gave up 2 bases and J gave up 6 bases, with 14 bases separating them. Germline CDR1 reads LGHNA; CDR2 reads YNFKEQ.

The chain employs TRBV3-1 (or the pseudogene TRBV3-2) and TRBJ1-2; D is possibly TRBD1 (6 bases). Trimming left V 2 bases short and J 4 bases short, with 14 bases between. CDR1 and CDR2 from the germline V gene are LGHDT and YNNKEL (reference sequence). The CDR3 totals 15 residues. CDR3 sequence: CASSQSPRGFYGYTF. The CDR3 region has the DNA TGTGCCAGCAGCCAATCCCCCAGGGGTTTCTATGGCTACACCTTC.

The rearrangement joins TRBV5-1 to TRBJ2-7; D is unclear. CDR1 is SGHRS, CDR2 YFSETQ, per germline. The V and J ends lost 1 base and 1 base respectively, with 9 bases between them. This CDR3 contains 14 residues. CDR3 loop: CASSLMRSSYEQYF. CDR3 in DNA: TGCGCCAGCAGCTTGATGCGGTCGTCCTACGAGCAGTACTTC. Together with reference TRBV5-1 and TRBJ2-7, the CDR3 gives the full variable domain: KAGVTQTPRYLIKTRGQQVTLSCSPISGHRSVSWYQQTPGQGLQFLFEYFSETQRNKGNFPGRFSGRQFSNSRSEMNVSTLELGDSALYLCASSLMRSSYEQYFGPGTRLTVT.